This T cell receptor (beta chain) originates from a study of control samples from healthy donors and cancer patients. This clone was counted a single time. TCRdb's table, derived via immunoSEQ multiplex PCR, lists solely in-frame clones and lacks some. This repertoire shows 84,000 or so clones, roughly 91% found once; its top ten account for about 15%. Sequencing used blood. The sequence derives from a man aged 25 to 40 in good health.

The CDR3 nucleotides read TGCGCCAGCAGCTTGGCCGCCAGCTCAACTAATGAAAAACTGTTTTTT. Protein: CASSLAASSTNEKLFF. V and J are TRBV5-1 and TRBJ1-4; D gene ambiguous. V lost 0 bases to trimming and J lost 0 bases, with 9 bases between them. The germline V gene encodes CDR1 SGHRS and CDR2 YFSETQ. This CDR3 has 16 amino acids.